This entry concerns a single TCR beta chain. The entry originates in a study of blood T cell repertoires in COVID-19. Study-wide context: Samples taken during acute and convalescent COVID-19 were collected in the United States, Italy and Spain. T cells, B-cell-depleted T cells, or PBMCs supplied cDNA or gDNA.

Sequencing used immunoSEQ multiplex PCR; TCRdb keeps in-frame clones, though not all of them. The sample lists about 170,000 clones, less than 85% occurring once. CDR1 is LGHDT, CDR2 YNNKEL, per germline (reference sequence). V was clipped by 3 bases and J by 8 bases, with 13 bases between them. The CDR3 has 14 amino acids. Followed longitudinally, the Seattle patients had been enrolled during active infection. The clonotype comes from a woman between 35 and 50 years old with COVID-19, enrolled during active disease. The sequenced sample consisted of peripheral blood. This chain connects TRBV3-1 (or the pseudogene TRBV3-2) to TRBJ1-4; D unresolved. CDR3 sequence: CASSHEAFTEKLFF. DNA of the CDR3: TGTGCCAGCAGCCACGAGGCGTTTACGGAAAAACTGTTTTTT.